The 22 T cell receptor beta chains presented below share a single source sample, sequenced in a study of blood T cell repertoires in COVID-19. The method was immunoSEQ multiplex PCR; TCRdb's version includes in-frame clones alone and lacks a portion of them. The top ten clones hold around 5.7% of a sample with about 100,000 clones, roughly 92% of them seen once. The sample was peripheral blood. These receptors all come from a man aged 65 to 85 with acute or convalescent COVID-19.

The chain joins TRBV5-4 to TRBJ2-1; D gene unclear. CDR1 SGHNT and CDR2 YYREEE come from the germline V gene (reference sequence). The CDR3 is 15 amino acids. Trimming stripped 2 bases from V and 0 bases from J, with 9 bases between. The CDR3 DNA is TGTGCCAGCAGCTTTAACAGTGACTCCTACAATGAGCAGTTCTTC. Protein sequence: CASSFNSDSYNEQFF.

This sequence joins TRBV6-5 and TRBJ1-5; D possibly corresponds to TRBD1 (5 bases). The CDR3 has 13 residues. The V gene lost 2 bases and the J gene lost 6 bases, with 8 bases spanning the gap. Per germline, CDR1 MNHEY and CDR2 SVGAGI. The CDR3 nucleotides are TGTGCCAGCAGTTACGTTCAGGGTCAGCCCCAGCATTTT. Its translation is CASSYVQGQPQHF.

The DNA for the CDR3 is TGTGCCAGCAGCTTAGCGGCAGGGTTAGCGGACTATGGCTACACCTTC. This gives the protein CASSLAAGLADYGYTF. This rearrangement joins TRBV5-4 to TRBJ1-2, with D maybe TRBD1 (5 bases). Trimming stripped 2 bases from V and 3 bases from J, with 17 bases between. CDR1 and CDR2 from the germline V gene are SGHNT and YYREEE (reference sequence). The CDR3 totals 16 residues.

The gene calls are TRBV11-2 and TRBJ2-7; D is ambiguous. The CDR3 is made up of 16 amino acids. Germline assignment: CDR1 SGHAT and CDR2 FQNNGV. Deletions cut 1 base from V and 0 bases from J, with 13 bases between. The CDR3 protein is CASSLGWRSSSYEQYF. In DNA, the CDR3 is TGTGCCAGCAGCTTAGGATGGCGGTCGAGCTCCTACGAGCAGTACTTC.

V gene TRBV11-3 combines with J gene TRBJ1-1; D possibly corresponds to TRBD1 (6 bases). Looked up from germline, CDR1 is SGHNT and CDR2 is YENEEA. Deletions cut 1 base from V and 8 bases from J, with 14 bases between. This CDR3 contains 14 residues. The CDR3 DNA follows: TGTGCCAGCAGCTTAGTGTCGCAGGGGTCCGAAGCTTTCTTT. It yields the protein CASSLVSQGSEAFF.

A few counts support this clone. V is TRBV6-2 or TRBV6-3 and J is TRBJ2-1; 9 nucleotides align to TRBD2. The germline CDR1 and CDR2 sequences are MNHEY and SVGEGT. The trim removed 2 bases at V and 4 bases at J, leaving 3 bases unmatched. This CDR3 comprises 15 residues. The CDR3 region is CASSYALAGYNEQFF. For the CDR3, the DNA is TGTGCCAGCAGTTACGCGCTAGCGGGATACAATGAGCAGTTCTTC.

CDR3 in amino acids: CASSAGGPTGELFF. CDR3 coding DNA: TGTGCCAGCAGTGCGGGAGGGCCAACCGGGGAGCTGTTTTTT. The chain uses TRBV27 and TRBJ2-2; 9 bases align to TRBD2. V shed 5 bases, J shed 5 bases, and the junction held 3 bases outside the gene matches. Looked up from germline, CDR1 is MNHEY and CDR2 is SMNVEV (reference sequence). The CDR3 has 14 residues.

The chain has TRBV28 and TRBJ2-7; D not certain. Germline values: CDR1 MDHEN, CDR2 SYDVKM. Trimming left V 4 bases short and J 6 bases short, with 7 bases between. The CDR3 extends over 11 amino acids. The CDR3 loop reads CASSSVREQYF. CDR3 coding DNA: TGTGCCAGCAGTTCCGTTCGCGAGCAGTACTTC.

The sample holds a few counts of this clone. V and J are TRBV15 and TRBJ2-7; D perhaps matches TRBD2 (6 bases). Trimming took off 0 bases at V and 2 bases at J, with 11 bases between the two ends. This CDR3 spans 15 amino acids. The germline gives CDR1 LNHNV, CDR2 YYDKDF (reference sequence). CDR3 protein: CATSRDFGGPYEQYF. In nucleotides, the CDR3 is TGTGCCACCAGCAGAGATTTCGGGGGTCCCTACGAGCAGTACTTC.

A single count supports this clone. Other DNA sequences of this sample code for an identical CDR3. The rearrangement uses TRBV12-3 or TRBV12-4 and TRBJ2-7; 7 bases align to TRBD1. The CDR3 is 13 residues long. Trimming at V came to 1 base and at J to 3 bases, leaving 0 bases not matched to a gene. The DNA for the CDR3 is TGTGCCAGCAGTTTAGGACAGGGCTACGAGCAGTACTTC. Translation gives CASSLGQGYEQYF.

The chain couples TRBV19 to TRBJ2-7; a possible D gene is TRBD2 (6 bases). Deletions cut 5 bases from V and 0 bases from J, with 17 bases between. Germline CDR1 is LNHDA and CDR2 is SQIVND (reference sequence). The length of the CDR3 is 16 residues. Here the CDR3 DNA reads TGTGCCAGTAGTTCCCCGGGGGAGCGGGCCTCCTACGAGCAGTACTTC. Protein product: CASSSPGERASYEQYF.

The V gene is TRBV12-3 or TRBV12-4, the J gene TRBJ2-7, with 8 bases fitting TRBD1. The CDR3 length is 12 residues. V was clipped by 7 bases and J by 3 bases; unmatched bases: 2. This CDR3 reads CASIGQGYEQYF. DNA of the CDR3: TGTGCCAGCATCGGACAGGGCTACGAGCAGTACTTC.

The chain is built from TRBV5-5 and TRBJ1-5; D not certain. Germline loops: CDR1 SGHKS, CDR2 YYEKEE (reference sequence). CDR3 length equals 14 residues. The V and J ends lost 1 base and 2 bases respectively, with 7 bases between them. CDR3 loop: CASSLLGGNQPQHF. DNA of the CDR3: TGTGCCAGCAGCTTGTTGGGCGGCAATCAGCCCCAGCATTTT.

DNA of the CDR3: TGTGCCACCAGCAGAGGTTCCGGGACAGGGTACACCGGGGAGCTGTTTTTT. This translates into CATSRGSGTGYTGELFF. J is TRBJ2-2 and V is TRBV15; 9 nucleotides match TRBD1. J was trimmed by 3 bases and V by 1 base; bases with no gene match: 6. Germline CDR1 reads LNHNV; CDR2 reads YYDKDF (reference sequence). The CDR3 length is 17 residues.

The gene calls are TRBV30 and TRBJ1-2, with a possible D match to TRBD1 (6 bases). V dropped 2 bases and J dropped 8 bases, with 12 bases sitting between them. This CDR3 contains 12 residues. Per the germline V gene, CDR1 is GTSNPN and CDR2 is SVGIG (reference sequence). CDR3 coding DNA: TGTGCCTGGAGTTCCGGGACATTGGGCTACACCTTC. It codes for CAWSSGTLGYTF.

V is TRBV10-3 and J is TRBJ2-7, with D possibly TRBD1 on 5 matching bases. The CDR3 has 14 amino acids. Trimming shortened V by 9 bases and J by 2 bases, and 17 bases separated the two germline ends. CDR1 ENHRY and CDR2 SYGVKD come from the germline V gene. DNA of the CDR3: TGTGCCATTCGCCCCACAGGTGTCCCCTACGAGCAGTACTTC. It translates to CAIRPTGVPYEQYF.

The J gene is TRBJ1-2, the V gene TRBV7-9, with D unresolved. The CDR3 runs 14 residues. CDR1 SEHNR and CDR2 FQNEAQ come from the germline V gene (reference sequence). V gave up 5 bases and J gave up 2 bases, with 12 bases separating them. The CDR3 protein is CASSPTSGNYGYTF. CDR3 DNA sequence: TGTGCCAGCAGCCCGACTTCGGGGAACTATGGCTACACCTTC. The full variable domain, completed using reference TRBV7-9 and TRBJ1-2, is DTGVSQNPRHKITKRGQNVTFRCDPISEHNRLYWYRQTLGQGPEFLTYFQNEAQLEKSRLLSDRFSAERPKGSFSTLEIQRTEQGDSAMYLCASSPTSGNYGYTFGSGTRLTVV.

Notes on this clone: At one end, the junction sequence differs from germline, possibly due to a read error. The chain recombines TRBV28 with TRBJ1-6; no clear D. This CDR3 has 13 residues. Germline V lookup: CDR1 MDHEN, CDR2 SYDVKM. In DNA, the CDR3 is TGTGCCAGCAGTTTAAGTACGGGAAAATTATTCTTATTT. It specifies CASSLSTGKLFLF.

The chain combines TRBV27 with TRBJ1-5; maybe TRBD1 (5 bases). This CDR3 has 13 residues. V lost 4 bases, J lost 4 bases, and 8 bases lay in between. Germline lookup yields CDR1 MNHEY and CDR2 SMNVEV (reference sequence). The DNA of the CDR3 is TGTGCCAGCAGTTGGGGCAGGAATCAGCCCCAGCATTTT. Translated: CASSWGRNQPQHF.

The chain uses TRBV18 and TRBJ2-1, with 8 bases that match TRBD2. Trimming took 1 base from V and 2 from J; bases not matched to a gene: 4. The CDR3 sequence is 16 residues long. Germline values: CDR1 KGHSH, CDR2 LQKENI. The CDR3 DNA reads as TGTGCCAGCTCACCACAGGAACTAGCGGCCTACAATGAGCAGTTCTTC. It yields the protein CASSPQELAAYNEQFF.

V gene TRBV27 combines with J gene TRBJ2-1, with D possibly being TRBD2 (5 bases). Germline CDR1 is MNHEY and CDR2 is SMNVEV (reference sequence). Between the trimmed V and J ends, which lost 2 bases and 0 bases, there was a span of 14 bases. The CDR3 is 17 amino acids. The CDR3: CASSLDLSGFSYNEQFF. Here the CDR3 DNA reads TGTGCCAGCAGTTTAGATCTAAGCGGCTTCTCCTACAATGAGCAGTTCTTC.

DNA of the CDR3: TGTGCCAGCAGCCTTCTATCCGGTGGTTCACCCCTCCACTTT. This translates into CASSLLSGGSPLHF. The V call is TRBV7-9, the J call TRBJ1-6; D ambiguous. This CDR3 is 14 amino acids long. Germline V CDR1 and CDR2: SEHNR, FQNEAQ (reference sequence). Trimming stripped 5 bases from V and 9 bases from J, with 14 bases between.